One and the same sample provided the 27 T cell receptor beta chains below, sequenced in a study of cytomegalovirus exposure and HLA in healthy donors. The protocol was immunoSEQ multiplex PCR, while the TCRdb copy is restricted to in-frame clones and leaves out a portion. The table lists a few hundred thousand clones, 88% of them singletons. The sample was PBMCs. The receptors were gathered from a man in his thirties or forties in good health and CMV-seronegative.

The chain is built from TRBV19 and TRBJ2-7, with 7 nucleotides matching TRBD1. V gave up 5 bases and J gave up 5 bases; unmatched junction bases: 6. This CDR3 region has 13 residues. Germline CDR1 LNHDA, CDR2 SQIVND (reference sequence). The CDR3 loop is CASSASTGNEQYF. The CDR3 DNA reads TGTGCCAGTAGTGCATCGACAGGGAACGAGCAGTACTTC. Supplemented by reference TRBV19 and TRBJ2-7, the full variable domain reads DGGITQSPKYLFRKEGQNVTLSCEQNLNHDAMYWYRQDPGQGLRLIYYSQIVNDFQKGDIAEGYSVSREKKESFPLTVTSAQKNPTAFYLCASSASTGNEQYFGPGTRLTVT.

The chain uses TRBV5-1 and TRBJ1-2, with 8 bases matching TRBD1. CDR1 and CDR2 from the germline V gene are SGHRS and YFSETQ. Germline trimming cut 4 bases from V and 4 bases from J; bases unmatched to any gene: 9. The CDR3 covers 15 residues. CDR3 loop: CASSLPGQGTYGYTF. The CDR3 DNA reads TGCGCCAGCAGCCTCCCCGGACAGGGCACCTATGGCTACACCTTC.

The chain recombines TRBV4-3 with TRBJ1-5; D possibly corresponds to TRBD1 (6 bases). This CDR3 spans 14 amino acids. V lost 2 bases to trimming and J lost 3 bases, with 8 bases between them. CDR1 is LGHNA and CDR2 is YSLEER in the germline V gene. The CDR3 loop reads CASSQSGVNQPQHF. CDR3 coding DNA: TGCGCCAGCAGCCAATCAGGGGTCAATCAGCCCCAGCATTTT.

Comment on this clone: Different DNA sequences within this sample yield the same CDR3. The chain links TRBV7-2 to TRBJ2-5; D unresolved. This CDR3 is built from 14 residues. The V gene lost 5 bases and the J gene lost 2 bases, with 12 bases spanning the gap. Looked up from germline, CDR1 is SGHTA and CDR2 is FQGNSA. The CDR3 DNA sequence: TGTGCCAGCAGCGCCGGTGGGCAGCAAGAGACCCAGTACTTC. Protein sequence: CASSAGGQQETQYF.

The gene calls are TRBV25-1 and TRBJ2-1; TRBD1 aligns across 8 bases. This CDR3 spans 15 amino acids. CDR1 MGHDK and CDR2 SYGVNS come from the germline V gene. With 9 bases clipped from V and 7 bases from J, the junction kept 14 bases outside the gene matches. This chain's CDR3 is CASRLRQGPINEQFF. The CDR3 DNA reads TGTGCCAGTAGACTTCGACAGGGGCCGATAAATGAGCAGTTCTTC.

This clone was counted once. The J gene is TRBJ1-2, the V gene TRBV6-5; the D is unclear. The ends were cut back, 2 bases at V and 8 bases at J, with 12 bases in the middle. This CDR3 comprises 13 residues. Germline assignment: CDR1 MNHEY and CDR2 SVGAGI. CDR3 DNA sequence: TGTGCCAGCAGTTACAGGAGGCGGGGAGGCTACACCTTC. It codes for CASSYRRRGGYTF.

The chain links TRBV9 to TRBJ2-2; TRBD1 agrees at 8 bases. The V and J ends lost 3 bases and 4 bases, in that order; junction bases with no gene match: 14. The CDR3 sequence is 18 residues long. Germline V gene lookup returns CDR1 SGDLS and CDR2 YYNGEE. In nucleotides, the CDR3 is TGTGCCAGCAGCGGAGTAAACTCCGGGACAGGACCCACCGGGGAGCTGTTTTTT. Amino acids: CASSGVNSGTGPTGELFF.

This clone was counted only a few times. V is TRBV27 and J is TRBJ1-6; 8 bases match TRBD1. Looked up from germline, CDR1 is MNHEY and CDR2 is SMNVEV (reference sequence). The ends lost 2 bases at V and 8 bases at J; junction bases unmatched: 8. This CDR3 is built from 16 residues. CDR3 sequence reads: CASSLTGQGGHSPLHF. The CDR3 DNA reads TGTGCCAGCAGTTTAACCGGACAGGGAGGTCATTCACCCCTCCACTTT.

This clone was observed a single time. The chain is built from TRBV28 and TRBJ2-5, with D possibly being TRBD2 (6 bases). The V end lost 3 bases, the J end lost 5 bases, and 10 bases lay between the germline ends. Germline lookup yields CDR1 MDHEN and CDR2 SYDVKM. The CDR3 runs to 13 residues. The CDR3 reads CASSLDYWETQYF. In DNA, the CDR3 is TGTGCCAGCAGTTTGGACTATTGGGAGACCCAGTACTTC.

The chain couples TRBV6-1 to TRBJ2-3; maybe TRBD1 (6 bases). V lost 6 bases to trimming and J lost 4 bases, with 8 bases between them. The CDR3 sequence is 12 residues long. Germline V gives CDR1 MNHNS, CDR2 SASEGT. The CDR3 DNA reads as TGTGCCAGCAGGCAGGGGTCAGATACGCAGTATTTT. Protein sequence: CASRQGSDTQYF.

The V call is TRBV9, the J call TRBJ1-1, with a possible D match to TRBD1 (5 bases). This CDR3 has 16 amino acids. V dropped 0 bases and J dropped 6 bases, with 18 bases sitting between them. CDR1 is SGDLS and CDR2 is YYNGEE in the germline V gene. CDR3 DNA: TGTGCCAGCAGCGTAGGAAATCCAGGGAAAACGGCTGAAGCTTTCTTT. Translating gives CASSVGNPGKTAEAFF.

V gene TRBV5-1 combines with J gene TRBJ1-2; 7 bases agree with TRBD1. The germline CDR1 and CDR2 sequences are SGHRS and YFSETQ. The CDR3 extends over 15 amino acids. The ends lost 0 bases at V and 8 bases at J; junction bases unmatched: 10. The CDR3 spells CASSLALVTGRGYTF. CDR3 sequence (DNA): TGCGCCAGCAGCTTGGCTCTGGTGACAGGGCGCGGCTACACCTTC.

This clone has a handful of counts. The chain is built from TRBV6-1 and TRBJ2-7; maybe TRBD2 (5 bases). Looked up from germline, CDR1 is MNHNS and CDR2 is SASEGT. The ends were cut back, 7 bases at V and 4 bases at J, with 17 bases in the middle. The CDR3 runs 14 residues. The CDR3 DNA follows: TGTGCCAGCACCTTTGGAGGCGCGGTGTACGAGCAGTACTTC. This sequence encodes CASTFGGAVYEQYF.

Regarding this clone: The identical CDR3 is also encoded by other nucleotide sequences in the sample. The chain links TRBV6-6 to TRBJ1-2; 7 bases are a match to TRBD1. After removal of 7 bases from V and 5 bases from J, the junction contained 7 bases not matched to a gene. CDR3 length: 13 amino acids. The germline gives CDR1 MNHNY, CDR2 SVGAGI (reference sequence). As DNA, the CDR3 is TGTGCCAGCACCCCTACAGGGGATTATGGCTACACCTTC. It is translated as CASTPTGDYGYTF.

This sequence joins TRBV4-1 and TRBJ1-6; the D gene is possibly TRBD1 (6 bases). Germline V gives CDR1 MGHRA, CDR2 YSYEKL. Trimming took off 1 base at V and 8 bases at J, with 15 bases between the two ends. This CDR3 spans 16 amino acids. CDR3 DNA: TGCGCCAGCAGCCAAGGGGAAACAGGGCCAGATTCACCCCTCCACTTT. This encodes CASSQGETGPDSPLHF.

The chain is built from TRBV25-1 and TRBJ1-6; tentatively, D is TRBD1 (5 bases). CDR3 length: 13 residues. Germline CDR1 and CDR2: MGHDK and SYGVNS. The germline V and J ends were trimmed by 4 bases and 7 bases, with 8 bases remaining between them. CDR3 sequence reads: CASSAPGNSPLHF. The CDR3 DNA reads as TGTGCCAGCAGTGCCCCAGGGAATTCACCCCTCCACTTT.

The chain couples TRBV5-1 to TRBJ1-5, with a possible D match to TRBD1 (5 bases). Germline V lookup: CDR1 SGHRS, CDR2 YFSETQ. CDR3 length: 15 amino acids. Trimming removed 2 bases at V and 0 bases at J, with 9 bases between. In nucleotides, the CDR3 is TGCGCCAGCAGCTTTAGTGGGGCTAGCAATCAGCCCCAGCATTTT. Translation: CASSFSGASNQPQHF.

The genes are TRBV5-1 and TRBJ2-3, with D perhaps TRBD2 (6 bases). With 2 bases removed from V and 11 bases from J, the gap between germline ends came to 24 bases. Germline CDR1 reads SGHRS; CDR2 reads YFSETQ. The CDR3 covers 16 residues. CDR3 amino acids: CASSFVAPGTDDVQYF. The CDR3 DNA sequence: TGCGCCAGCAGCTTTGTAGCCCCGGGGACTGATGATGTGCAGTATTTT.

The chain couples TRBV4-3 to TRBJ2-5; 7 bases match TRBD1. Germline V gene sequence: CDR1 LGHNA, CDR2 YSLEER. After removal of 4 bases from V and 7 bases from J, the junction contained 6 bases not matched to a gene. The CDR3 is made up of 13 amino acids. CDR3 nucleotides: TGCGCCAGCAGCCTTGACAGGGTAGGGACCCAGTACTTC. As protein: CASSLDRVGTQYF.

The chain combines TRBV7-9 with TRBJ2-3; 10 bases agree with TRBD1. Germline CDR1 SEHNR, CDR2 FQNEAQ (reference sequence). The J segment lost 9 bases and the V segment lost 5 bases, leaving 8 bases of the junction unmatched. CDR3 length: 14 amino acids. In DNA form, the CDR3 reads TGTGCCAGCAGCCCCCCCGGGACAGGGGTCACGCAGTATTTT. The encoded protein is CASSPPGTGVTQYF.

The rearrangement joins TRBV27 to TRBJ2-7; 7 nucleotides line up with TRBD2. V trimming: 6 bases; J trimming: 3 bases; junction bases outside the gene matches: 11. Germline V gene data show CDR1 as MNHEY and CDR2 as SMNVEV (reference sequence). CDR3 length: 15 amino acids. CDR3 nucleotides: TGTGCCAGCAGCCCAAAGCGGGGTTGGGTCTACGAGCAGTACTTC. This encodes CASSPKRGWVYEQYF.

The chain has TRBV6-5 and TRBJ1-2, with 7 nucleotides matching TRBD1. Germline V gene sequence: CDR1 MNHEY, CDR2 SVGAGI. CDR3 size: 15 residues. Losses at the gene ends were 5 bases for V and 6 bases for J; bases not matched to a gene: 12. The CDR3 DNA follows: TGTGCCAGCAGTAGCTCGACAGGGAGTTTTGATGGCTACACCTTC. Translation: CASSSSTGSFDGYTF.

This clone appeared a single time. The chain combines TRBV6-1 with TRBJ1-1; the match to TRBD1 covers 9 bases. The CDR3 runs to 16 residues. The germline V gene has CDR1 MNHNS and CDR2 SASEGT. The V and J ends lost 4 bases and 2 bases, in that order; junction bases with no gene match: 8. The CDR3 spells CASSGGRGQGNTEAFF. The CDR3 DNA sequence: TGTGCCAGCAGTGGAGGGCGGGGACAGGGAAACACTGAAGCTTTCTTT.

The rearrangement links TRBV9 to TRBJ2-5, with 7 bases identical to TRBD2. Germline-derived CDR1 and CDR2 are SGDLS and YYNGEE. This CDR3 region has 15 residues. Trimming at V came to 0 bases and at J to 5 bases, leaving 7 bases not matched to a gene. The CDR3 DNA follows: TGTGCCAGCAGCGTAGTCGGGGGGTTGCGGGAGACCCAGTACTTC. This codes for CASSVVGGLRETQYF.

The rearrangement links TRBV7-9 to TRBJ1-2, with D uncertain. This CDR3 is 18 amino acids long. Germline assignment: CDR1 SEHNR and CDR2 FQNEAQ (reference sequence). Between the trimmed V and J ends, which lost 3 bases and 8 bases, there was a span of 28 bases. In DNA form, the CDR3 reads TGTGCCAGCAGCTTTGTACCAGGTTTGGGTCCATCAGATCTGGGCTACACCTTC. It encodes CASSFVPGLGPSDLGYTF. Full variable domain (rest looked up from reference TRBV7-9 and TRBJ1-2): DTGVSQNPRHKITKRGQNVTFRCDPISEHNRLYWYRQTLGQGPEFLTYFQNEAQLEKSRLLSDRFSAERPKGSFSTLEIQRTEQGDSAMYLCASSFVPGLGPSDLGYTFGSGTRLTVV.

The V call is TRBV19, the J call TRBJ2-3; TRBD2 matches at 9 bases. Germline V gives CDR1 LNHDA, CDR2 SQIVND (reference sequence). CDR3 length: 15 amino acids. With V trimmed by 0 bases and J by 11 bases, 9 bases remained unmatched. The DNA for the CDR3 is TGTGCCAGTAGTATAGATCTGAAAGCGGGGGGAAGGCAGTATTTT. This gives the protein CASSIDLKAGGRQYF.

The chain carries TRBV10-3 and TRBJ1-1; a possible D gene is TRBD1 (6 bases). This CDR3 is built from 13 residues. The V and J ends lost 0 bases and 11 bases respectively, with 13 bases between them. Germline V gene sequence: CDR1 ENHRY, CDR2 SYGVKD. CDR3 nucleotides: TGTGCCATCAGTGAGTCCTCGGGCCAGGGGGCTTTCTTT. This gives the protein CAISESSGQGAFF.